This T cell receptor (beta chain) is from a study of post-analysis software for immune sequencing data. Unique molecular identifiers were carried by the TCR beta cDNA libraries. TCRdb used MiXCR to reprocess the PCR reads, holding one entry per CDR3 protein. The table has roughly 580,000 distinct CDR3 sequences, 44% seen once. Study-level results: Patients carried 4 or 5 TRBV segments more frequently than controls did, and TRBV5-6, TRBV5-1 and TRBV20-1 were among them.

This clonotype was counted between two and nine times. No antigen is known for it. The CDR3 has 15 residues. Germline CDR1 reads MNHEY; CDR2 reads SVGAGI. Trimming at V came to 5 bases and at J to 8 bases, leaving 14 bases not matched to a gene. The material sequenced was blood. The V gene is TRBV6-5, the J gene TRBJ1-2, with 7 positions matching TRBD1. The source is a girl between 10 and 17 years old with multiple sclerosis. CDR3 protein: CASSQYLTGWSGYTF. DNA for the CDR3: TGTGCCAGCAGTCAATATCTGACAGGGTGGAGCGGCTACACCTTC.